The clone carrying this T cell receptor beta chain turned up a few times. Antigen unknown. Sorting of CD4+ naive, central memory, regulatory and stem cell-like memory cells was performed via CD45RO/CCR7/CD25/CD127/CD95/CD27. This sample was taken from a study of beta chain features in type 1 diabetes. For the study at large: Researchers looked at 107,917,701 sorted cells across all samples. General study results and limits: Type 1 diabetes patients had TCRB CDR3s that were shorter (moderately but significantly so) in all four CD4+ subsets. Type 1 diabetes patients showed fewer insertions and more deletions at VDJ junctions.

Expressed TCRB transcripts were sequenced, since all the RNA that had been isolated was reverse transcribed. Sequencing was performed with immunoSEQ multiplex PCR; in TCRdb, only in-frame clones are kept and a portion is missing. The sample has 250,000 to 300,000 clones, roughly 8% seen once. Specimen: central memory CD4+ T cells from blood. This sequence originates from a woman aged 18-29 years in good health.

CDR3 sequence reads: CAWSIDTTYGYTF. In DNA, the CDR3 is TGTGCCTGGAGTATAGACACCACCTATGGCTACACCTTC. This chain connects TRBV30 to TRBJ1-2; no definite D call. CDR1 GTSNPN and CDR2 SVGIG come from the germline V gene (reference sequence). V was shortened by 2 bases and J by 4 bases, with 11 bases between the two germline ends. The CDR3 has 13 residues.